The 18 T cell receptor beta chains given below trace back to one sample, sequenced in a study of T cell changes during pregnancy in multiple sclerosis. Assay used: immunoSEQ multiplex PCR; TCRdb lists only in-frame clones, some missing. The sample includes fewer than 130,000 clones, roughly nine tenths of them seen just once. The sequences come from peripheral blood, collected after pregnancy. These TCRs come from a female donor with multiple sclerosis, enrolled in a pregnancy study.

The V and J genes are TRBV19 and TRBJ2-7; D is possibly TRBD1 (6 bases). This CDR3 contains 13 residues. V dropped 5 bases and J dropped 0 bases, with 8 bases sitting between them. Germline values: CDR1 LNHDA, CDR2 SQIVND (reference sequence). As DNA, the CDR3 is TGTGCCAGTAGTCAGGACAGCTCCTACGAGCAGTACTTC. It is translated as CASSQDSSYEQYF.

The chain employs TRBV5-1 and TRBJ1-2; 12 positions agree with TRBD1. This CDR3 is 14 amino acids long. Germline lookup yields CDR1 SGHRS and CDR2 YFSETQ. The trim removed 3 bases at V and 12 bases at J, leaving 9 bases unmatched. The CDR3 region has the DNA TGCGCCAGCAGCTGGAGGGACAGGGGGCGCGAGGACACCTTC. Amino acids: CASSWRDRGREDTF.

The gene calls are TRBV13 and TRBJ1-2, with no clear D. Trimming pared 4 bases from V and 4 bases from J, leaving 19 bases between. The CDR3 sequence is 16 residues long. Germline-derived CDR1 and CDR2 are PRHDT and FYEKMQ (reference sequence). The DNA of the CDR3 is TGTGCCAGCAGCTCCCTACGCCTGGCAGGTTTCTATGGCTACACCTTC. Translating it yields CASSSLRLAGFYGYTF.

The gene calls are TRBV18 and TRBJ2-1, with 10 bases matching TRBD2. The germline V gene has CDR1 KGHSH and CDR2 LQKENI. V lost 8 bases and J lost 8; bases outside the gene matches: 9. The CDR3 covers 14 residues. The CDR3 DNA sequence: TGTGCCAGCCTTGAGCGAGCGGGGGGGGATGAGCAGTTCTTC. This translates into CASLERAGGDEQFF.

V and J are TRBV11-3 and TRBJ1-1; possibly TRBD1 for D (5 bases). Germline V gene sequence: CDR1 SGHNT, CDR2 YENEEA. V lost 1 base and J lost 3, with 12 bases in between. The CDR3 spans 15 residues. In nucleotides, the CDR3 is TGTGCCAGCAGCTTAGTAGGGGTGTCGGACACTGAAGCTTTCTTT. Protein product: CASSLVGVSDTEAFF.

The J gene is TRBJ2-2, the V gene TRBV2; TRBD2 matches 13 bases. The CDR3 totals 16 residues. V lost 11 bases, J lost 2 bases, and 8 bases stayed unmatched. The germline V gene encodes CDR1 SNHLY and CDR2 FYNNEI. Here the CDR3 reads CAFKGTSGVNTGELFF. In DNA, the CDR3 is TGTGCCTTTAAGGGGACTAGCGGGGTCAACACCGGGGAGCTGTTTTTT.

This clone showed up just a few times. The V and J genes are TRBV19 and TRBJ1-2; D not resolved. The CDR3 covers 15 residues. Per the germline V gene, CDR1 is LNHDA and CDR2 is SQIVND (reference sequence). Trimming removed 5 bases from V and 7 bases from J, with 20 bases in between. The CDR3: CASSPRGEERSGYTF. The CDR3, as DNA: TGTGCCAGTAGTCCCCGAGGAGAAGAAAGGAGTGGCTACACCTTC.

The chain employs TRBV4-1 and TRBJ2-4, with D perhaps matching TRBD2 (5 bases). Germline V CDR1 and CDR2: MGHRA, YSYEKL. V was clipped by 3 bases and J by 9 bases, with 12 bases between them. The CDR3 is made up of 13 amino acids. CDR3 nucleotides: TGCGCCAGCAGCCAGACACTAGGGAGCATTCAGTACTTC. This encodes CASSQTLGSIQYF.

J is TRBJ2-3 and V is TRBV5-5, with 8 positions matching TRBD1. Germline V CDR1 and CDR2: SGHKS, YYEKEE (reference sequence). V shed 3 bases and J 0 bases; nucleotides not matched to a gene: 6. The CDR3 is 16 residues long. The CDR3 reads CASSSDRGRSTDTQYF. In DNA, the CDR3 is TGTGCCAGCAGCTCCGACAGGGGCCGGAGCACAGATACGCAGTATTTT.

The chain carries TRBV29-1 and TRBJ2-1; a possible D gene is TRBD1 (5 bases). From germline, CDR1 is SQVTM and CDR2 ANQGSEA. V was cut by 4 bases and J by 6 bases, with 10 bases left in between. This CDR3 region has 12 residues. CDR3 coding DNA: TGCAGCGTTGTACGTCAGGGCAATGAGCAGTTCTTC. This gives the protein CSVVRQGNEQFF.

This clone has a handful of counts. The V gene is TRBV2, the J gene TRBJ1-5; D is unclear. The CDR3 spans 16 residues. The germline CDR1 and CDR2 sequences are SNHLY and FYNNEI. V was clipped by 2 bases and J by 4 bases, with 15 bases between them. The DNA for the CDR3 is TGTGCCAGCAGTGAAAGGAGAGGTCGGAAGAATCAGCCCCAGCATTTT. Encoded protein: CASSERRGRKNQPQHF.

This chain connects TRBV15 to TRBJ2-3; TRBD2 is a possible D gene (7 bases). Between the trimmed V and J ends, which lost 0 bases and 3 bases, there was a span of 16 bases. Germline V gives CDR1 LNHNV, CDR2 YYDKDF (reference sequence). The CDR3 sequence is 17 residues long. In DNA form, the CDR3 reads TGTGCCACCAGCAGAGATCTGGGGGGGGCCGGTACAGATACGCAGTATTTT. Protein product: CATSRDLGGAGTDTQYF.

The CDR3 DNA sequence: TGTGCTAGTTCTAGGGGACAGGGGGCGAGTAACGATCAGCCCCAGCATTTT. The encoded protein is CASSRGQGASNDQPQHF. The chain couples TRBV12-5 to TRBJ1-5, with 12 bases lining up with TRBD1. Germline V gene data show CDR1 as LGHNT and CDR2 as FRNRAP. The CDR3 consists of 17 residues. V shed 8 bases, J shed 5 bases, and the junction held 13 bases outside the gene matches.

The chain has TRBV7-9 and TRBJ2-2, with D possibly TRBD2 on 6 matching bases. This CDR3 spans 15 amino acids. Germline V gives CDR1 SEHNR, CDR2 FQNEAQ (reference sequence). Deletions cut 2 bases from V and 3 bases from J, with 10 bases between. The CDR3 region has the DNA TGTGCCAGCAGCTTAACGGGAGCGGACACCGGGGAGCTGTTTTTT. Protein sequence: CASSLTGADTGELFF. Combining the CDR3 with reference TRBV7-9 and TRBJ2-2 gives the whole variable domain DTGVSQNPRHKITKRGQNVTFRCDPISEHNRLYWYRQTLGQGPEFLTYFQNEAQLEKSRLLSDRFSAERPKGSFSTLEIQRTEQGDSAMYLCASSLTGADTGELFFGEGSRLTVL.

This chain links TRBV25-1 with TRBJ1-2; 9 bases are shared with TRBD1. This CDR3 has 14 residues. Germline V gene lookup returns CDR1 MGHDK and CDR2 SYGVNS. V lost 3 bases to trimming and J lost 8 bases; unmatched junction nucleotides: 7. Here the CDR3 reads CASSEGQGTLGYTF. CDR3 DNA: TGTGCCAGCAGTGAGGGACAGGGAACCTTAGGCTACACCTTC.

The genes are TRBV11-2 and TRBJ1-5; D possibly corresponds to TRBD1 (5 bases). V dropped 3 bases and J dropped 5 bases, with 11 bases sitting between them. From germline, CDR1 is SGHAT and CDR2 FQNNGV. This CDR3 comprises 14 residues. CDR3 protein: CASSFSGQDQPQHF. CDR3 bases: TGTGCCAGCAGCTTTTCAGGGCAGGATCAGCCCCAGCATTTT.

The gene calls are TRBV6-1 and TRBJ1-5, with D maybe TRBD1 (6 bases). Germline V CDR1 and CDR2: MNHNS, SASEGT. CDR3 length equals 15 residues. The V end lost 2 bases, the J end lost 4 bases, and 12 bases lay between the germline ends. The CDR3 DNA reads TGTGCCAGCAGTGAATACCGGGACACAAATCAGCCCCAGCATTTT. Translating it yields CASSEYRDTNQPQHF.

The chain links TRBV6-1 to TRBJ2-5; D gene unclear. This CDR3 region has 13 residues. CDR1 is MNHNS, CDR2 SASEGT, per germline. Trimming took off 6 bases at V and 0 bases at J, with 8 bases between the two ends. CDR3 sequence: CASSDNNQETQYF. CDR3 in DNA: TGTGCCAGCAGCGACAATAACCAAGAGACCCAGTACTTC.